The rows below give T cell receptor beta chains drawn from one sample of a study of T cell repertoires in cytomegalovirus infection. TCRdb re-called the reads through MiXCR, storing one row per CDR3 protein. This sample has approximately 73,000 distinct CDR3 sequences, with about 40% found just once. For these receptors, no antigen is known. Here the sequenced sample was CD8+ T cells from cultured PBMCs, taken from culture after CMV antigen stimulation. These receptors originate from a human donor in good health (CMV status not recorded). Some clones in this sample may be carry-over from other donors' samples. Each CDR3 is given with its conserved first and last residue. A D gene is named only where the DNA matches it firmly. Clone size is given for some rows only: seen once, a few or many times, or a class if the clone is expanded.

cdr3_nt,cdr3_aa,d_call,clone_size,v_call,j_call
TGTGCCAGCAGTTCTTACCTCGGGACAGCTAGCACAGATACGCAGTATTTT,CASSSYLGTASTDTQYF,TRBD1,NA,TRBV27,TRBJ2-3
TGTGCCAGCAGCCAACTTGGCGTCTCCTACGAGCAGTACTTC,CASSQLGVSYEQYF,NA,NA,TRBV14,TRBJ2-7
TGTGCCAGCAGCCTAACAGGGACCGCCTACGAGCAGTACTTC,CASSLTGTAYEQYF,NA,many,TRBV7-6,TRBJ2-7
TGTGCCATCAGTGAGACAGGGCTCAATCAGCCCCAGCATTTT,CAISETGLNQPQHF,NA,few,TRBV10-3,TRBJ1-5
TGTGCCAGCAGCAATACAGGGGGCGATGGCTACACCTTC,CASSNTGGDGYTF,TRBD1,NA,TRBV12-3/TRBV12-4,TRBJ1-2
TGTGCCAGCAGTTTCGCAGGGGCCCAGCCCCAGCATTTT,CASSFAGAQPQHF,NA,NA,TRBV12-3/TRBV12-4,TRBJ1-5
TGTGCCAGCAACAGGGATCAGGTGGTGGTGTGGAATCAGCCCCAGCATTTT,CASNRDQVVVWNQPQHF,NA,many,TRBV6-1,TRBJ1-5
TGTGCCAGCGCGCCTAGTTGGTGGAGGAGCACAGATACGCAGTATTTT,CASAPSWWRSTDTQYF,NA,NA,TRBV6-6,TRBJ2-3
TGCGCCAGCAGCCGAGGACTAGCGGGGGGTAACAATGAGCAGTTCTTC,CASSRGLAGGNNEQFF,TRBD2,NA,TRBV4-3,TRBJ2-1
TGTGCCAGCACTGGGTGGACAGGGTTCTACGAGCAGTACTTC,CASTGWTGFYEQYF,TRBD1,few,TRBV6-1,TRBJ2-7
TGCGCCAGCAGCATCCGGACGGGTACCGGAGCCACTGAAGCTTTCTTT,CASSIRTGTGATEAFF,NA,NA,TRBV5-1,TRBJ1-1
TGTGCCAGCAGTGGCGGCAGTGCCTACGAGCAGTACTTC,CASSGGSAYEQYF,NA,few,TRBV2,TRBJ2-7
TGTGCCAGCAGCAGAACCGTAGCCAAAAACATTCAGTACTTC,CASSRTVAKNIQYF,NA,NA,TRBV7-9,TRBJ2-4
TGTGCCAGCAGCCAAGCCGTGACTGAGCAGTTCTTC,CASSQAVTEQFF,NA,few,TRBV3-1,TRBJ2-1
TGTGCCAGCAGCCATCGGGACAGCCAAGAGACCCAGTACTTC,CASSHRDSQETQYF,TRBD1,few,TRBV5-4,TRBJ2-5
TGTGCCAGCAGCTTAGTACCGGGGAAACACTACAATGAGCAGTTCTTC,CASSLVPGKHYNEQFF,NA,NA,TRBV7-9,TRBJ2-1
TGTGCCAGCGGCCGGACAGGGGAACGCACAGATACGCAGTATTTT,CASGRTGERTDTQYF,TRBD1,NA,TRBV12-3/TRBV12-4,TRBJ2-3
TGTGCCAGCAGCACGGGACCTGGAAAAGCTTTCTTT,CASSTGPGKAFF,NA,NA,TRBV4-2,TRBJ1-1
TGTGCCAGCAGTCCCCCGGAAGGAGCCTATAATTCACCCCTCCACTTT,CASSPPEGAYNSPLHF,NA,many,TRBV12-3/TRBV12-4,TRBJ1-6
TGTGCCAGCAGCACACCCCCAGGGGGCAATGAGCAGTTCTTC,CASSTPPGGNEQFF,TRBD1,NA,TRBV7-9,TRBJ2-1
TGTGCCAGCAGTACGCAGTGGGATACGCAGTATTTT,CASSTQWDTQYF,NA,NA,TRBV12-3/TRBV12-4,TRBJ2-3
TGCAGCGTTGAAGATGAGGGACAGGGGGTTCTTCTTGTCAATGAGCAGTTCTTC,CSVEDEGQGVLLVNEQFF,TRBD1,NA,TRBV29-1,TRBJ2-1
TGCAGTGCTAGAGACCCCCCACAGGGTTCGAGGGCTTTCTTT,CSARDPPQGSRAFF,NA,NA,TRBV20-1,TRBJ1-1
TGTGCCAGCAGTCCGCCGGCAGATTACAATGAGCAGTTCTTC,CASSPPADYNEQFF,NA,NA,TRBV6-2/TRBV6-3,TRBJ2-1
TGTGCCAGCAGTTACTCAAGGAACACTGAAGCTTTCTTT,CASSYSRNTEAFF,NA,few,TRBV6-2/TRBV6-3,TRBJ1-1
TGTGCCAGCAGCCCTAGGTTTGGCGGGAGGTCGACATCCTACAATGAGCAGTTCTTC,CASSPRFGGRSTSYNEQFF,TRBD2,few,TRBV7-6,TRBJ2-1
TGCGCCAGCAGCCAAGATCGGTTCGAAGGAGATACGCAGTATTTT,CASSQDRFEGDTQYF,NA,NA,TRBV4-1,TRBJ2-3
TGTGCCAGCAGAACGGGGGGGACAGAACAAGAGACCCAGTACTTC,CASRTGGTEQETQYF,NA,NA,TRBV12-3/TRBV12-4,TRBJ2-5
TGTGCCAGCAGCTTAGAGACAGGGACTAACTACGAGCAGTACTTC,CASSLETGTNYEQYF,NA,many,TRBV7-2,TRBJ2-7
TGTGCCAGCAGCTTAGCCAGGGGGATTCTCGGGGAGCTGTTTTTT,CASSLARGILGELFF,TRBD1,many,TRBV7-6,TRBJ2-2
TGTGCCAGCAGTTATTACCACAGGGGGGGTGACTATGGCTACACCTTC,CASSYYHRGGDYGYTF,TRBD1,few,TRBV6-1,TRBJ1-2
TGTGCCACCAGCAGAGTGGCAGAAAATTCACCCCTCCACTTT,CATSRVAENSPLHF,NA,NA,TRBV15,TRBJ1-6
TGTGCCAGTAGACGACAGTCTGATAGCAATCAGCCCCAGCATTTT,CASRRQSDSNQPQHF,NA,few,TRBV19,TRBJ1-5
TGTGCCAGCAGCCAAGAAGGGACAGGGCTTTCCGGGGAGCTGTTTTTT,CASSQEGTGLSGELFF,TRBD1,few,TRBV3-1,TRBJ2-2
TGTGCCAGCAGCTTCGAGGACAGGGGTTACGAGCAGTACTTC,CASSFEDRGYEQYF,TRBD1,few,TRBV5-4,TRBJ2-7
TGTGCCAGCAGCTTCTTAAATAAGCAGGGCCGGGAGCAGTACTTC,CASSFLNKQGREQYF,NA,few,TRBV6-1,TRBJ2-7
TGTGCCAGCAGCCCCCTCTTTGGGGTTCGACTAGCGGGGGTATACGAGCAGTACTTC,CASSPLFGVRLAGVYEQYF,TRBD2,few,TRBV7-8,TRBJ2-7
TGTGCCAGCAGTCTCCTAGGTTCGGGACAGGTTAGTCAGCCCCAGCATTTT,CASSLLGSGQVSQPQHF,TRBD1,NA,TRBV27,TRBJ1-5
TGTGCCAGTGCCAGGGACAGGAGCTCCTACAATGAGCAGTTCTTC,CASARDRSSYNEQFF,TRBD1,few,TRBV19,TRBJ2-1
TGCGCCAGCAGAACCGGGACAGGGGGCACTGAAGCTTTCTTT,CASRTGTGGTEAFF,TRBD1,few,TRBV4-1,TRBJ1-1
TGTGCCAGCAGCTTGGGCGGACAGCCCCTAGGGTTCTTC,CASSLGGQPLGFF,NA,few,TRBV5-6,TRBJ2-1
TGTGCCAGCAGTTGGGTAGCGGGGGGATACTTAGCCAAAAACATTCAGTACTTC,CASSWVAGGYLAKNIQYF,TRBD2,NA,TRBV12-3/TRBV12-4,TRBJ2-4
TGCGCCAGCAGCTTAGAGGGACTAGATCTCGATGAGCAGTTCTTC,CASSLEGLDLDEQFF,TRBD2,NA,TRBV5-1,TRBJ2-1
TGTGCCATCAGTGAGTCTTGGGGGAAAGAATTGGAGCAGTACTTC,CAISESWGKELEQYF,NA,NA,TRBV10-3,TRBJ2-7
TGTGCCAGCAGCTTAGAACAGGGGAACACTGAAGCTTTCTTT,CASSLEQGNTEAFF,NA,NA,TRBV7-4,TRBJ1-1
TGTGCCAGCAGCGCCGGACAGGGTCCCTATGGCTACACCTTC,CASSAGQGPYGYTF,TRBD1,NA,TRBV7-6,TRBJ1-2
TGTGCCAGCAGTTACTCCAGCCCGGGACTAGCGGAGACGGATACGCAGTATTTT,CASSYSSPGLAETDTQYF,TRBD2,once,TRBV6-6,TRBJ2-3
TGTGCCAGCACCTCCCGGGGGGGTCCTACCGGGGAGCTGTTTTTT,CASTSRGGPTGELFF,TRBD2,NA,TRBV27,TRBJ2-2
TGTGCCAGCAGCTTCGGCAGGGTATCCGACACTGAAGCTTTCTTT,CASSFGRVSDTEAFF,NA,NA,TRBV7-4,TRBJ1-1
TGTGCCAGCAGCGCCTCTCCGGGGGCGGCGGGAAACACCATATATTTT,CASSASPGAAGNTIYF,NA,NA,TRBV7-9,TRBJ1-3
TGTGCCAGCAGTTTAAGGTCTTGGGGGACTAGCTACGAGCAGTACTTC,CASSLRSWGTSYEQYF,TRBD2,NA,TRBV28,TRBJ2-7